The sequence of this TCR beta chain was determined in a study of response to subunit inactivated influenza vaccine. This clonotype was seen many times. TCRdb used MiXCR to reprocess the RT-PCR reads, holding one entry per CDR3 protein. The data show about 520,000 distinct CDR3 sequences, roughly 9.8% seen once. Per germline, CDR1 LGHNA and CDR2 YNFKEQ. The CDR3 length is 17 residues. The V and J ends lost 4 bases and 6 bases, in that order; junction bases with no gene match: 11. Specimen: PBMCs from blood, collected roughly 48 days after vaccination. This TCR came from a man in his forties or fifties who received an inactivated influenza vaccine. The chain links TRBV4-2 to TRBJ2-2; 10 nucleotides line up with TRBD2. The CDR3 reads CASSPIPTSGIAGELFF. In DNA form, the CDR3 reads TGTGCCAGCAGCCCAATCCCCACTAGCGGGATCGCCGGGGAGCTGTTTTTT.